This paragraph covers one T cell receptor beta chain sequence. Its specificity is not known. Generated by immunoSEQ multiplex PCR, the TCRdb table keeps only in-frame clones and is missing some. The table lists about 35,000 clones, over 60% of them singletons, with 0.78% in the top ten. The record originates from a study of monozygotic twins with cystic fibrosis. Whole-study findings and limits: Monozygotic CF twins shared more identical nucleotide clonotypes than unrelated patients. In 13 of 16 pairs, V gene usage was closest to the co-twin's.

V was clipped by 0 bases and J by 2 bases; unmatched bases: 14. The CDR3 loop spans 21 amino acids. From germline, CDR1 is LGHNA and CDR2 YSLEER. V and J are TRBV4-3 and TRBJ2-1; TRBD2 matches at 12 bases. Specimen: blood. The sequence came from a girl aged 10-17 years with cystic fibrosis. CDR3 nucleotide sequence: TGCGCCAGCAGCCAAGACCCGGGACTAGCGGGTTTCACCTCTACCTACAATGAGCAGTTCTTC. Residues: CASSQDPGLAGFTSTYNEQFF.